A single sample gave rise to the 18 T cell receptor beta chains below, sequenced in a study of cytomegalovirus exposure and HLA in healthy donors. With 60 Vbeta and 13 Jbeta primers, the PCR was carried out. Only in-frame clones appear in the TCRdb table, and some are missing; sequencing was by immunoSEQ multiplex PCR. There are about 120,000 clones in the sample; 60% to 85% occur only once, and 2.7% lies in the top ten. The sequenced sample was PBMCs. The receptors here all came from a middle-aged woman in good health and CMV-seropositive.

The CDR3 region has the DNA TGTGCCAGCAGCTTGACAGGGACGAACACTGAAGCTTTCTTT. Protein: CASSLTGTNTEAFF. This rearrangement joins TRBV5-4 to TRBJ1-1, with D perhaps matching TRBD1 (6 bases). With 1 base removed from V and 1 base from J, the gap between germline ends came to 8 bases. Germline-derived CDR1 and CDR2 are SGHNT and YYREEE (reference sequence). This CDR3 region has 14 residues.

This clone turned up a few times. This chain links TRBV21-1 with TRBJ1-3; TRBD1 is the table's D call and was not checked against the DNA. TRBV21-1 corresponds to a pseudogene. CDR3 length: 14 residues. CDR3 protein: CASSKGDSGNTIYF. CDR3 DNA: TGTGCCAGCAGCAAGGGCGACTCTGGAAACACCATATATTTT.

V and J are TRBV29-1 and TRBJ2-1; 10 bases agree with TRBD2. The V and J ends lost 0 bases and 6 bases, in that order; junction bases with no gene match: 2. Germline V gene sequence: CDR1 SQVTM, CDR2 ANQGSEA. The CDR3 is 14 residues long. The CDR3 is CSVEEGLALNEQFF. Written as DNA, the CDR3 is TGCAGCGTTGAAGAGGGACTAGCGCTCAATGAGCAGTTCTTC.

A remark on this clone: Likely a read error: the CDR3 ends without its conserved phenylalanine or tryptophan. The DNA is omitted, as the CDR3 cannot be located on it reliably, and the CDR3 follows TCRdb's listing. The rearrangement joins TRBV2 to TRBJ1-1. 11 amino acids form the CDR3, both terminal residues included. Germline CDR1 is SNHLY and CDR2 is FYNNEI. The CDR3 spells CASSVVREDFL.

This clone has more than one count but fewer than ten. The chain carries TRBV5-1 and TRBJ2-4; 9 nucleotides align to TRBD1. Germline V gene sequence: CDR1 SGHRS, CDR2 YFSETQ. The J segment lost 7 bases and the V segment lost 4 bases, leaving 12 bases of the junction unmatched. The CDR3 length is 16 residues. CDR3 DNA: TGCGCCAGCAGCCCGAATCCGGGACAGGGACGCAACATTCAGTACTTC. It codes for CASSPNPGQGRNIQYF. Based on the CDR3 plus reference TRBV5-1 and TRBJ2-4, the full variable domain is KAGVTQTPRYLIKTRGQQVTLSCSPISGHRSVSWYQQTPGQGLQFLFEYFSETQRNKGNFPGRFSGRQFSNSRSEMNVSTLELGDSALYLCASSPNPGQGRNIQYFGAGTRLSVL.

The CDR3 is CSVAQGPSSYEQYF. DNA for the CDR3: TGCAGCGTTGCACAGGGACCAAGCTCCTACGAGCAGTACTTC. The gene calls are TRBV29-1 and TRBJ2-5, with D perhaps TRBD1 (6 bases). The DNA end is a closer match to TRBJ2-7, so the J assignment may be wrong. The CDR3 sequence is 14 residues long. The germline CDR1 and CDR2 sequences are SQVTM and ANQGSEA.

This clone was counted between two and nine times. The chain uses TRBV2 and TRBJ2-5; D not resolved. The germline V and J ends were trimmed by 2 bases and 1 base, with 11 bases remaining between them. Germline CDR1 is SNHLY and CDR2 is FYNNEI. CDR3 length: 15 residues. CDR3 region: CASSESPRSQETQYF. DNA for the CDR3: TGTGCCAGCAGTGAAAGCCCCCGGTCCCAAGAGACCCAGTACTTC.

The chain combines TRBV7-2 with TRBJ2-2, with D maybe TRBD1 (6 bases). CDR1 and CDR2 from the germline V gene are SGHTA and FQGNSA. The CDR3 totals 13 residues. Trimming stripped 5 bases from V and 7 bases from J, with 11 bases between. The CDR3: CASSPGVLGELFF. CDR3 coding DNA: TGTGCCAGCAGCCCAGGGGTTCTCGGGGAGCTGTTTTTT.

The V call is TRBV10-3, the J call TRBJ2-1; 8 bases fit TRBD1. The CDR3 is made up of 14 amino acids. Germline CDR1 reads ENHRY; CDR2 reads SYGVKD. The V and J ends lost 6 bases and 4 bases, in that order; junction bases with no gene match: 5. The CDR3 region is CAISWTGQYNEQFF. CDR3 coding DNA: TGTGCCATCAGCTGGACAGGGCAATACAATGAGCAGTTCTTC.

V and J are TRBV4-2 and TRBJ2-6, with 8 nucleotides matching TRBD1. Germline values: CDR1 LGHNA, CDR2 YNFKEQ. This CDR3 region has 20 residues. V lost 2 bases to trimming and J lost 2 bases; unmatched junction nucleotides: 14. The CDR3 spells CASSQTMLGQGAAGANVLTF. CDR3 bases: TGTGCCAGCAGCCAAACAATGCTTGGGCAGGGGGCGGCTGGGGCCAACGTCCTGACTTTC.

The chain joins TRBV9 to TRBJ2-3, with D maybe TRBD2 (6 bases). Per germline, CDR1 SGDLS and CDR2 YYNGEE. The CDR3 covers 15 residues. The V and J ends lost 0 bases and 0 bases respectively, with 8 bases between them. This CDR3 is CASSVEAGSTDTQYF. DNA for the CDR3: TGTGCCAGCAGCGTAGAGGCGGGAAGCACAGATACGCAGTATTTT.

The V call is TRBV19, the J call TRBJ1-4; D is perhaps TRBD1 (6 bases). Between the trimmed V and J ends, which lost 1 base and 8 bases, there was a span of 8 bases. CDR1 and CDR2 (germline): LNHDA, SQIVND (reference sequence). The CDR3 consists of 13 residues. CDR3 region: CASSIGTAEKLFF. In DNA, the CDR3 is TGTGCCAGTAGTATAGGGACAGCCGAAAAACTGTTTTTT. Using reference TRBV19 and TRBJ1-4 for the parts outside the CDR3, the full variable domain is DGGITQSPKYLFRKEGQNVTLSCEQNLNHDAMYWYRQDPGQGLRLIYYSQIVNDFQKGDIAEGYSVSREKKESFPLTVTSAQKNPTAFYLCASSIGTAEKLFFGSGTQLSVL.

The chain combines TRBV18 with TRBJ1-1, with TRBD1 identical over 9 bases. The CDR3 length is 14 residues. V lost 8 bases and J lost 5; bases outside the gene matches: 9. Germline V lookup: CDR1 KGHSH, CDR2 LQKENI. CDR3 bases: TGTGCCAGCGCACTCCGGGACAGGGAGACTGAAGCTTTCTTT. Translation: CASALRDRETEAFF.

The CDR3 is CASSESGGRGEQFF. Written as DNA, the CDR3 is TGTGCCAGCTCTGAGAGCGGGGGGCGTGGTGAGCAGTTCTTC. The J gene is TRBJ2-1, the V gene TRBV18, with TRBD2 matching 9 bases. After removal of 6 bases from V and 9 bases from J, the junction contained 9 bases not matched to a gene. The CDR3 has 14 amino acids. Germline CDR1 and CDR2: KGHSH and LQKENI.

This clone was detected only a few times. One junction end disagrees with the germline gene, perhaps due to a read error. The chain combines TRBV7-7 with TRBJ2-5; D is possibly TRBD2 (6 bases). CDR1 SSHAT and CDR2 FNYEAQ come from the germline V gene (reference sequence). This CDR3 comprises 13 residues. CDR3 DNA: TGTGCTAGCAGCCTGGGACTTCAAGAGACCCAGTACTTC. Encoded protein: CASSLGLQETQYF.

This chain links TRBV4-3 with TRBJ1-6; D gene uncertain. This CDR3 spans 14 amino acids. Germline CDR1 is LGHNA and CDR2 is YSLEER. The ends were cut back, 1 base at V and 5 bases at J, with 6 bases in the middle. The DNA of the CDR3 is TGCGCCAGCAGCCAAGTAGATGATAATTCACCCCTCCACTTT. It specifies CASSQVDDNSPLHF.

The rearrangement links TRBV30 to TRBJ1-5; tentatively, D is TRBD1 (5 bases). This CDR3 contains 14 residues. Germline values: CDR1 GTSNPN, CDR2 SVGIG (reference sequence). Trimming left V 2 bases short and J 3 bases short, with 11 bases between. The CDR3, as DNA: TGTGCCTGGAGTCTCGACAGCTACAATCAGCCCCAGCATTTT. Amino acid sequence: CAWSLDSYNQPQHF. Filled out from reference TRBV30 and TRBJ1-5, the complete variable domain reads SQTIHQWPATLVQPVGSPLSLECTVEGTSNPNLYWYRQAAGRGLQLLFYSVGIGQISSEVPQNLSASRPQDRQFILSSKKLLLSDSGFYLCAWSLDSYNQPQHFGDGTRLSIL.

The sample holds one count of this clone. The chain has TRBV7-2 and TRBJ2-1, with a weak D call TRBD1 (6 bases). Trimming removed 5 bases at V and 4 bases at J, with 15 bases between. The germline CDR1 and CDR2 sequences are SGHTA and FQGNSA. CDR3 length equals 15 residues. CDR3 loop: CASSQAGDLYNEQFF. The DNA for the CDR3 is TGTGCCAGCAGCCAAGCAGGGGATCTGTACAATGAGCAGTTCTTC. Filled out from reference TRBV7-2 and TRBJ2-1, the complete variable domain reads GAGVSQSPSNKVTEKGKDVELRCDPISGHTALYWYRQSLGQGLEFLIYFQGNSAPDKSGLPSDRFSAERTGGSVSTLTIQRTQQEDSAVYLCASSQAGDLYNEQFFGPGTRLTVL.